This TCR beta chain appears in the sequencing data of a study of molecular identifiers for immune sequencing clone quantification. In its sample, this clonotype was seen many times. From the PCR reads, TCRdb called clonotypes with MiXCR, one entry per CDR3 protein. The data show approximately 54,000 distinct CDR3 sequences, approximately 25% seen once. The V gene lost 6 bases and the J gene lost 0 bases, with 17 bases spanning the gap. The CDR3 extends over 16 amino acids. Germline V CDR1 and CDR2: SEHNR, FQNEAQ (reference sequence). This receptor was obtained from a human donor in good health. Some libraries in this study had Jurkat cell RNA spiked in. Sequencing was performed on naive CD8+ T cells from blood, with Jurkat cell RNA spiked in. Subset of the sample: FACS-sorted CD8+CD4-CCR7+CD45RA+ naive T cells. The chain links TRBV7-9 to TRBJ2-5; D unresolved. CDR3 loop: CASSSRVGSYQETQYF. The CDR3 DNA is TGTGCCAGCAGTTCACGTGTCGGTTCATACCAAGAGACCCAGTACTTC.